This record covers a single T cell receptor (beta chain). This clone occurred once. The specificity of this receptor is unknown. No much larger clone exists at a distance of one base, and base qualities are not known. Using the deep immunoSEQ assay, multiplex PCR amplified TCR CDR3 regions from genomic DNA. Genomic DNA extracted from each cell subset was distributed evenly over all wells of several immunoSEQ 96-well plates, and each plate served as one replicate. For sorted subsets, each replicate PCR was loaded with 200 ng genomic DNA, equivalent to 30,000 or so T cell genomes. The purified libraries were quantified using a Qubit 3.0 fluorometer, sized with a Bioanalyzer 2100, and then quantified again using the KAPA Library Quantification kit. Every immunoSEQ 96-well plate was sequenced on a dedicated single-read 150-cycle Illumina NextSeq 550 flow cell. Per the authors' processing: Because the immunoSEQ output included only junctional sequences and no quality scores, the filtering could not be the same as the filtering used for full-length reads. Sequences were annotated with PyIR, a Python wrapper for IgBLAST v1.9, and V/J genes and CDR3 were assigned using IMGT germline references. Reads with weak V/J assignments (E-value above 1e-6), missing CDR3, stop codons, out-of-frame junctions, or ambiguous translated residues were removed. A V3J clonotype was defined by an identical inferred V gene, J gene, and CDR3 amino acid sequence. Percentage overlap between repertoires was computed as shared unique clonotypes divided by the size of the smaller repertoire. Repertoire richness was assessed with RTK rarefaction, the Chao1 estimator, and Recon v2.1 estimates of unobserved clonotypes. Generation probabilities were computed with OLGA for all TCRbeta clonotypes obtained by the gDNA method from a few donors. Held by TCRdb, this immuneACCESS table contains in-frame sequences only and omits some clones. Under half of the omission traces to an unresolved V gene where checked; the cause of the rest is unknown. Clone size and the V and J calls come from that table; the DNA yielded D and trimming. Across this sample there are about 2.1 million clones, with over 85% seen only once. The top ten constitute more than 1.5% of the sample.

The germline V gene provides CDR1 SGHAT and CDR2 FQNNGV. V ends up 3 bases short and J 5 bases short, with an unmatched junction base count of 5. From the cysteine up to the phenylalanine, the CDR3 has a length of 15 residues. The retained sequence is limited to the CDR3, 45 bases, with the frame set at the first base. The source of the sample is a study of shared clonotypes between healthy human individuals (TCRdb year 2020). Concerning the study at large: Three men and two women, aged 18 to 49 years, made up the cohort. Per donor, leukapheresis produced somewhere between about 0.9 and 10 billion PBMCs. Blood TCR repertoires of about five healthy adults were deeply sequenced to estimate repertoire size and the extent of clonotype sharing between individuals. Libraries were prepared and TCR repertoires were sequenced by different laboratories using diverse techniques, in order to increase sequencing depth and limit assay-specific biases. For each donor, three plates each were used for CD4 naive and CD4 memory, two plates were used for CD8 naive, and one plate was used for CD8 memory.

General findings and caveats noted by the study authors: Rarefaction of sorted-subset datasets indicated incomplete sequencing despite the large sequencing depth. Because the study included a small number of donors, the genetic and exposure-history diversity represented was limited. Compared with non-shared clonotypes, the clonotypes found in all four sorted-subset donors had higher generation probabilities. When a handful of donors were compared, the shared fraction of clonotypes was around 5% for naive CD4, less than 4% for naive CD8, about 2.5% for memory CD4, and 0.4% for memory CD8. Based on pairwise subsampling, the degree of clonotype sharing among donors was expected to be affected by sequencing depth. Larger estimated clonotype richness was generally found for naive subsets than for memory subsets. Sampling was restricted to blood, and TCR repertoires in tissues likely differ from the TCR repertoires found in blood.

CD8 naive samples were CD45RO-negative cells positively selected for CCR7, giving a CD45RA+CCR7+ population that excluded TemRA cells. Donors were healthy HIV-negative adults with no recently reported acute infections or vaccinations. Every donor was a Caucasian adult residing in Nashville, Tennessee, USA. Blood was obtained by leukapheresis, after which PBMCs were separated by Ficoll-Histopaque density gradient centrifugation and cryopreserved in liquid nitrogen vapor phase. Purity and quantity of every magnetically sorted T cell population were checked by analytical flow cytometry. Genomic DNA was isolated from each sorted fraction and quantified by UV absorbance on a Nanodrop 2000c.

The source of this sequence is a man aged 18 to 29 in good health. Some clones in this sample may be carry-over from other donors' samples. The sequencing input was naive CD8+ T cells from PBMCs. The label giving this sample's cell subset or site can be read as: CD45RA+CCR7+. This chain joins TRBV11-2 to TRBJ2-4; 9 bases in the junction line up with TRBD1. The DNA reads as follows: TGTGCCAGCAGCTTTCACAGGGGGCGCGAAAACATTCAGTACTTC. It specifies CASSFHRGRENIQYF.